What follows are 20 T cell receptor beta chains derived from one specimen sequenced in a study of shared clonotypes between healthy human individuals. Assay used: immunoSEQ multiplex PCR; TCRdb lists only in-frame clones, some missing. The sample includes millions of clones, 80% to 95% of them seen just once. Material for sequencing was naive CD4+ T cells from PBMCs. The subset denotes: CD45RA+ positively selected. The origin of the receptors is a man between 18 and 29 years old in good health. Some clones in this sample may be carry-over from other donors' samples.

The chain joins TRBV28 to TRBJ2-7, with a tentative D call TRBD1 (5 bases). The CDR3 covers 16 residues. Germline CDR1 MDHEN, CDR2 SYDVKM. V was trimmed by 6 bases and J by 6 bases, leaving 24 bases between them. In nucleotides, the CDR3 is TGTGCCAGCAGCCTCAAATTGGCTGGGGCGAGAGGCGAGCAGTACTTC. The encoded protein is CASSLKLAGARGEQYF.

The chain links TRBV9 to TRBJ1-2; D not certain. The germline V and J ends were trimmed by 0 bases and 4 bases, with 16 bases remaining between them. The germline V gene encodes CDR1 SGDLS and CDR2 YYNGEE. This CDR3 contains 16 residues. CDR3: CASSVDPGGSFYGYTF. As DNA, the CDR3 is TGTGCCAGCAGCGTAGATCCGGGAGGGTCCTTCTATGGCTACACCTTC.

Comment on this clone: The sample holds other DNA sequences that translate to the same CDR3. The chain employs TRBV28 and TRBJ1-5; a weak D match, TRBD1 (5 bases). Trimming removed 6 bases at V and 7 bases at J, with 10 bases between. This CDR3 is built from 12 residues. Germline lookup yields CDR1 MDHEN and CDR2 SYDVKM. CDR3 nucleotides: TGTGCCAGCAGCCCAGGGAACCAGCCCCAGCATTTT. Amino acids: CASSPGNQPQHF.

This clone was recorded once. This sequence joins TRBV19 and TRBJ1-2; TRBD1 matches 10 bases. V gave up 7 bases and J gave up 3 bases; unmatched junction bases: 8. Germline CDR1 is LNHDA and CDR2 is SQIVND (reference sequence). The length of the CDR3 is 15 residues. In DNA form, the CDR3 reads TGTGCCAGTACCCCCGACAGGGGGCCCCACTATGGCTACACCTTC. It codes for CASTPDRGPHYGYTF.

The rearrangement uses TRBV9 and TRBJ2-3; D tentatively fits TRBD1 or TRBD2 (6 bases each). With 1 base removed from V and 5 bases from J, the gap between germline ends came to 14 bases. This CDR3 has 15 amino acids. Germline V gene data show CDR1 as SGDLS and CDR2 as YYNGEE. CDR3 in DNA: TGTGCCAGCAGCGTAAGGGGGGCACCTCAAGATACGCAGTATTTT. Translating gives CASSVRGAPQDTQYF.

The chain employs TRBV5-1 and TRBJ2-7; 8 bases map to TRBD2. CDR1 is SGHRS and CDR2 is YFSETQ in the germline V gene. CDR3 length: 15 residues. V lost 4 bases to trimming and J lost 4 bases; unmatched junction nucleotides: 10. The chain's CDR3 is CASSNPGLELYEQYF. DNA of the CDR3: TGCGCCAGCAGCAACCCGGGACTAGAGTTATACGAGCAGTACTTC. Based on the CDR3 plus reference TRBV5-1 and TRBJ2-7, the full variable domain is KAGVTQTPRYLIKTRGQQVTLSCSPISGHRSVSWYQQTPGQGLQFLFEYFSETQRNKGNFPGRFSGRQFSNSRSEMNVSTLELGDSALYLCASSNPGLELYEQYFGPGTRLTVT.

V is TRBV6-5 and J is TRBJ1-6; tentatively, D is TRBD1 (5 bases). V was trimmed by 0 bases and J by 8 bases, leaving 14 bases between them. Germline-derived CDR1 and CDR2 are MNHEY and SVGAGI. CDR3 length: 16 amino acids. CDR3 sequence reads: CASSYSRGPMHSPLHF. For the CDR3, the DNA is TGTGCCAGCAGTTACTCGAGGGGCCCCATGCATTCACCCCTCCACTTT.

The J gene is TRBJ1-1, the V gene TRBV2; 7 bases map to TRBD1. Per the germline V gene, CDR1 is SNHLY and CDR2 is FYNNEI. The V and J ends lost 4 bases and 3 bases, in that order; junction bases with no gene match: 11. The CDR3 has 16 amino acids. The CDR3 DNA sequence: TGTGCCAGCAGTGTACAGGGGTCCAAAAGGGACACTGAAGCTTTCTTT. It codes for CASSVQGSKRDTEAFF.

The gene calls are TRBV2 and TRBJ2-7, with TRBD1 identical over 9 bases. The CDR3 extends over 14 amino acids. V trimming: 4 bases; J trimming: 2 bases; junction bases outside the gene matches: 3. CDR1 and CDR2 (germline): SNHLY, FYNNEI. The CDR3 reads CASSVDRGTYEQYF. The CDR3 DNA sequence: TGTGCCAGCAGTGTGGACAGGGGAACCTACGAGCAGTACTTC. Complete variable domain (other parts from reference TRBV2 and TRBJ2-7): EPEVTQTPSHQVTQMGQEVILRCVPISNHLYFYWYRQILGQKVEFLVSFYNNEISEKSEIFDDQFSVERPDGSNFTLKIRSTKLEDSAMYFCASSVDRGTYEQYFGPGTRLTVT.

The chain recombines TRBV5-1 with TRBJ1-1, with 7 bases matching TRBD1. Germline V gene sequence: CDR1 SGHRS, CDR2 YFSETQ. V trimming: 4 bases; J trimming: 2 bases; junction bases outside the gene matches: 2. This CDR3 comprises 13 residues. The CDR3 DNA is TGCGCCAGCAGCAGGACAGGTAACACTGAAGCTTTCTTT. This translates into CASSRTGNTEAFF.

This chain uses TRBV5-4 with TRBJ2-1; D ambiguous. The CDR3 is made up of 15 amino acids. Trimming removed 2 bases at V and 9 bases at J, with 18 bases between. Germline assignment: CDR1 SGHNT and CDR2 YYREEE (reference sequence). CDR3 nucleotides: TGTGCCAGCAGCTTTGATCGGTCCGGTTTATTTGAGCAGTTCTTC. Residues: CASSFDRSGLFEQFF.

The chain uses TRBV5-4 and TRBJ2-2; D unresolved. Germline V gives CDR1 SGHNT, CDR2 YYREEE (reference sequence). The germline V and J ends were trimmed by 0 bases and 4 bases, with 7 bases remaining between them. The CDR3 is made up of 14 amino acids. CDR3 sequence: CASSLETPTGELFF. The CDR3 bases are TGTGCCAGCAGCTTGGAAACACCCACCGGGGAGCTGTTTTTT.

The CDR3 nucleotides read TGTGCCAGCTGGAAAGGAGGGCCCACGACTAATGAGCAGTTCTTC. It encodes CASWKGGPTTNEQFF. This chain connects TRBV5-4 to TRBJ2-1; possibly TRBD2 for D (6 bases). The CDR3 covers 15 residues. The V end lost 7 bases, the J end lost 7 bases, and 21 bases lay between the germline ends. CDR1 SGHNT and CDR2 YYREEE come from the germline V gene (reference sequence). Supplemented by reference TRBV5-4 and TRBJ2-1, the full variable domain reads ETGVTQSPTHLIKTRGQQVTLRCSSQSGHNTVSWYQQALGQGPQFIFQYYREEENGRGNFPPRFSGLQFPNYSSELNVNALELDDSALYLCASWKGGPTTNEQFFGPGTRLTVL.

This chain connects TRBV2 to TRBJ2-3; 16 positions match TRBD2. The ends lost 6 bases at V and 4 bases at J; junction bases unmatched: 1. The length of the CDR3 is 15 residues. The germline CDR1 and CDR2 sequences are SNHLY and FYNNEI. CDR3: CASRGTSGRADTQYF. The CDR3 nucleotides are TGTGCCAGCAGGGGGACTAGCGGGAGGGCAGATACGCAGTATTTT.

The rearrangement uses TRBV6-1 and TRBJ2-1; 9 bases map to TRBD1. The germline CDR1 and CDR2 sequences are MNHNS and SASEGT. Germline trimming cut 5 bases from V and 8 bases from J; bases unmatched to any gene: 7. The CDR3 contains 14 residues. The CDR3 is CASSSGTGLHEQFF. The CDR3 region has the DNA TGTGCCAGCAGTTCCGGGACAGGGTTACATGAGCAGTTCTTC.

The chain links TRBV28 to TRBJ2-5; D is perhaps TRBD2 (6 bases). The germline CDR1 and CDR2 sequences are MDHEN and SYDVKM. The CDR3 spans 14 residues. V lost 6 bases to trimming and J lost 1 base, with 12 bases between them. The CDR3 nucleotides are TGTGCCAGCAGCCGGCCGGGGGTCCAAGAGACCCAGTACTTC. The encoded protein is CASSRPGVQETQYF.

CDR3 protein: CAISEIGDNSQPQHF. DNA for the CDR3: TGTGCCATCAGTGAGATTGGGGACAACTCTCAGCCCCAGCATTTT. The chain combines TRBV10-3 with TRBJ1-5, with D maybe TRBD1 (6 bases). The V end was cut by 2 bases, the J end by 6 bases, with 14 bases between. The CDR3 is 15 amino acids. Germline CDR1 and CDR2: ENHRY and SYGVKD.

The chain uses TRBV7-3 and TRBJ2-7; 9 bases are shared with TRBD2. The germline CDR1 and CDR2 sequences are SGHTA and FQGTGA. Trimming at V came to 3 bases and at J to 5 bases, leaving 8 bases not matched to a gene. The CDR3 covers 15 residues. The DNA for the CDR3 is TGTGCCAGCAGCTTTGATGGGCGGGAGGGCGACGAGCAGTACTTC. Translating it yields CASSFDGREGDEQYF.

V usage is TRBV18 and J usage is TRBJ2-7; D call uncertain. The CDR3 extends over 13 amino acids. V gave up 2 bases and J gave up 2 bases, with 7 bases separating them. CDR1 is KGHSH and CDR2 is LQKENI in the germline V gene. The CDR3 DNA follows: TGTGCCAGCTCACCATCGGCTACCTACGAGCAGTACTTC. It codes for CASSPSATYEQYF.

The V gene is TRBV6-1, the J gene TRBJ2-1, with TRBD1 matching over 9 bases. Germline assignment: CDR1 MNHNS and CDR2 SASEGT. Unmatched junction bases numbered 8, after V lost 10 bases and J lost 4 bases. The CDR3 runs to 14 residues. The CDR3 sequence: CATSRDRVYNEQFF. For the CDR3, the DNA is TGTGCCACCAGCAGGGACAGGGTTTACAATGAGCAGTTCTTC.